Listed here are 7 T cell receptor beta chains from one sample, sequenced in a study of metastatic and nonmetastatic thyroid tumors (dated by TCRdb to the early 2020s). The library was obtained by PCR. TCRdb records Illumina HiSeq 4000 as the sequencer. The public reads were quality trimmed at Q25 with fastp and then assembled into clones with MiXCR by TCRdb, keeping productive beta chains. Here the sample has about 70,000 clones; roughly 18% occur a single time. The ten most abundant clones make up 9.5% to 15% of the sample. No treatment had been received by any patient before thyroid surgery. Sequencing was done on a sample of blood. The receptors were sampled from a female donor with papillary thyroid cancer or a benign thyroid nodule (not recorded which). Some clones in this sample may be carry-over from other donors' samples.

This clone was recorded at least ten times. V gene TRBV19 combines with J gene TRBJ1-2, with 11 bases lining up with TRBD1. V shed 7 bases, J shed 4 bases, and the junction held 5 bases outside the gene matches. Germline values: CDR1 LNHDA, CDR2 SQIVND (reference sequence). There are 14 residues in the CDR3. The CDR3 loop is CASTRGTGGYGYTF. CDR3 nucleotides: TGTGCCAGTACCAGAGGGACAGGGGGCTATGGCTACACCTTC. Variable domain in full (rest from reference TRBV19 and TRBJ1-2): DGGITQSPKYLFRKEGQNVTLSCEQNLNHDAMYWYRQDPGQGLRLIYYSQIVNDFQKGDIAEGYSVSREKKESFPLTVTSAQKNPTAFYLCASTRGTGGYGYTFGSGTRLTVV.

The chain employs TRBV7-9 and TRBJ2-7, with 11 bases aligning to TRBD2. This CDR3 has 15 residues. V gave up 3 bases and J gave up 5 bases; unmatched junction bases: 6. Germline V gene data show CDR1 as SEHNR and CDR2 as FQNEAQ (reference sequence). The DNA for the CDR3 is TGTGCCAGCAGCTTTTTAGCGGGGGGGCCCGACGAGCAGTACTTC. Its translation is CASSFLAGGPDEQYF.

This clone has a count of ten or more. CDR3 protein: CASSQDPPRSSYNEQFF. DNA for the CDR3: TGTGCCAGCAGCCAAGATCCCCCACGGAGCTCCTACAATGAGCAGTTCTTC. The chain has TRBV14 and TRBJ2-1; no definite D call. Germline loops: CDR1 SGHDN, CDR2 FVKESK. The CDR3 has 17 amino acids. The V gene lost 0 bases and the J gene lost 0 bases, with 12 bases spanning the gap.

In this sample, this clone turned up many times. The chain recombines TRBV10-1 with TRBJ2-1; D gene unclear. Germline V gives CDR1 WNHNN, CDR2 SYGVQD (reference sequence). This CDR3 comprises 15 residues. Trimming removed 0 bases from V and 3 bases from J, with 9 bases in between. As DNA, the CDR3 is TGCGCCAGCAGTGAGTCGATTGGCGGCTACAATGAGCAGTTCTTC. It translates to CASSESIGGYNEQFF.

The rearrangement uses TRBV5-1 and TRBJ2-3, with 8 nucleotides matching TRBD1. Per germline, CDR1 SGHRS and CDR2 YFSETQ. V shed 1 base, J shed 4 bases, and the junction held 5 bases outside the gene matches. This CDR3 region has 15 residues. Here the CDR3 DNA reads TGCGCCAGCAGCTTGCTGACAGGGGCAGCAGATACGCAGTATTTT. This translates into CASSLLTGAADTQYF.

In this sample, this clone turned up many times. The CDR3 nucleotides are TGTGCCAGCAGCCAAGAAGGACGCCTTATGGATGAGCAGTTCTTC. Amino acid sequence: CASSQEGRLMDEQFF. The chain recombines TRBV3-1 with TRBJ2-1; no clear D gene. V gave up 0 bases and J gave up 8 bases, with 14 bases separating them. This CDR3 comprises 15 residues. The germline gives CDR1 LGHDT, CDR2 YNNKEL (reference sequence).

This clone appeared once. The chain employs TRBV30 and TRBJ2-2; no definite D call. Germline CDR1 reads GTSNPN; CDR2 reads SVGIG (reference sequence). The CDR3 contains 12 residues. Trimming shortened V by 5 bases and J by 1 base, and 5 bases separated the two germline ends. The CDR3: CAWVQNTGELFF. The CDR3 region has the DNA TGTGCCTGGGTCCAGAACACCGGGGAGCTGTTTTTT.